Below are 10 T cell receptor beta chains sequenced from a single sample in a study of cytotoxic CD8 clonotypes in ibrutinib-treated CLL. The data were produced by immunoSEQ multiplex PCR, yet TCRdb's version contains in-frame clones alone and is incomplete. The table records around 40,000 clones, roughly 70% of them present only once. The specimen comprised PBMCs, sampled at disease progression, from a patient treated with ibrutinib. The receptors come from a human donor with chronic lymphocytic leukemia.

V and J are TRBV28 and TRBJ1-1; D possibly corresponds to TRBD1 (6 bases). With 11 bases removed from V and 6 bases from J, the gap between germline ends came to 13 bases. Germline V lookup: CDR1 MDHEN, CDR2 SYDVKM. The CDR3 extends over 11 amino acids. Written as DNA, the CDR3 is TGTGCCTGCTTTCCAGGGGCTGAAGCTTTCTTT. Residues: CACFPGAEAFF. Complete variable domain (other parts from reference TRBV28 and TRBJ1-1): DVKVTQSSRYLVKRTGEKVFLECVQDMDHENMFWYRQDPGLGLRLIYFSYDVKMKEKGDIPEGYSVSREKKERFSLILESASTNQTSMYLCACFPGAEAFFGQGTRLTVV.

The rearrangement uses TRBV9 and TRBJ1-1, with D perhaps matching TRBD1 (5 bases). V was shortened by 2 bases and J by 7 bases, with 12 bases between the two germline ends. There are 13 residues in the CDR3. Germline loops: CDR1 SGDLS, CDR2 YYNGEE. Here the CDR3 DNA reads TGTGCCAGCAGCGTTCTGACAGCCAATGAAGCTTTCTTT. Its translation is CASSVLTANEAFF.

V usage is TRBV18 and J usage is TRBJ2-5, with D unresolved. There are 15 residues in the CDR3. The V gene's germline CDR1 is KGHSH and CDR2 LQKENI. Trimming took 3 bases from V and 5 from J, leaving 16 bases between them. The CDR3 DNA reads TGTGCCAGCTCACCGAGCGCGCGACCGGAGGAGACCCAGTACTTC. Translated, it gives CASSPSARPEETQYF.

V and J are TRBV11-2 and TRBJ1-1; D might be TRBD1 (5 bases). Germline V gene data show CDR1 as SGHAT and CDR2 as FQNNGV. The V gene lost 5 bases and the J gene lost 0 bases, with 13 bases spanning the gap. This CDR3 has 15 amino acids. The CDR3 loop is CASSPREGLNTEAFF. In nucleotides, the CDR3 is TGTGCCAGCAGCCCAAGGGAGGGGTTGAACACTGAAGCTTTCTTT.

The sample holds a few counts of this clone. The chain combines TRBV4-2 with TRBJ2-7; D uncertain. CDR3 length equals 14 residues. CDR1 and CDR2 from the germline V gene are LGHNA and YNFKEQ. The V end lost 0 bases, the J end lost 3 bases, and 9 bases lay between the germline ends. CDR3 sequence: CASSQEYGLYEQYF. The CDR3 coding sequence is TGTGCCAGCAGCCAAGAGTACGGGCTCTACGAGCAGTACTTC.

This chain connects TRBV5-1 to TRBJ2-1; maybe TRBD1 (5 bases). Trimming took off 0 bases at V and 0 bases at J, with 7 bases between the two ends. This CDR3 region has 15 residues. CDR1 is SGHRS, CDR2 YFSETQ, per germline. The CDR3 DNA is TGCGCCAGCAGCTTGGAAGGGGACTCCTACAATGAGCAGTTCTTC. Protein sequence: CASSLEGDSYNEQFF.

This chain links TRBV6-1 with TRBJ1-4; tentatively, D is TRBD1 (6 bases). CDR3 size: 13 residues. CDR1 and CDR2 from the germline V gene are MNHNS and SASEGT. Trimming pared 6 bases from V and 6 bases from J, leaving 11 bases between. CDR3 protein: CASRQGFDEKLFF. The CDR3 DNA reads as TGTGCCAGCAGACAGGGTTTTGATGAAAAACTGTTTTTT.

The CDR3 coding sequence is TGTGCCAGCAGCGTAGAAGATACGCGGGGGGGCATTACAGATACGCAGTATTTT. Its protein product is CASSVEDTRGGITDTQYF. The chain combines TRBV9 with TRBJ2-3, with 9 positions matching TRBD2. V shed 0 bases, J shed 3 bases, and the junction held 11 bases outside the gene matches. Germline values: CDR1 SGDLS, CDR2 YYNGEE. The CDR3 covers 18 residues.

The rearrangement joins TRBV30 to TRBJ1-4; possibly TRBD1 for D (5 bases). Trimming removed 2 bases from V and 8 bases from J, with 21 bases in between. The CDR3 is 16 residues long. The germline V gene encodes CDR1 GTSNPN and CDR2 SVGIG (reference sequence). CDR3 nucleotide sequence: TGTGCCTGGAGTCCTCAGCGGTCCAGGGCGACCGAAAAACTGTTTTTT. Translated: CAWSPQRSRATEKLFF.

The chain couples TRBV10-1 to TRBJ1-1, with TRBD1 matching 7 bases. V lost 8 bases, J lost 8 bases, and 11 bases stayed unmatched. Germline V gene data show CDR1 as WNHNN and CDR2 as SYGVQD (reference sequence). CDR3 size: 13 residues. The CDR3 loop is CASRTSVQGEAFF. CDR3 sequence (DNA): TGCGCCAGCCGTACCAGCGTACAGGGGGAAGCTTTCTTT.